The 28 T cell receptor beta chains reported below all come from one sample, sequenced in a study of T cell clonality in common variable immunodeficiency. This table comes from immunoSEQ multiplex PCR, and its TCRdb copy is limited to in-frame clones, with some not included. Recorded here are about 50,000 clones, none singletons. Material: peripheral blood mononuclear cells. These receptors all come from a person aged 18-70 years in good health.

This clone occurred many times. Read coverage stops 3 residues before the CDR3 terminus; the germline J gene supplies the remainder. V is TRBV7-6 and J is TRBJ1-1; D call uncertain. CDR1 is SGHVS, CDR2 FNYEAQ, per germline. The V end was cut by 3 bases, the J end by 0 bases, with 17 bases between. This CDR3 is built from 17 residues. Partial CDR3 DNA: TGTGCCAGCAGCTTGGTTAGGGCCGATCTCATGAACACTGAA. It encodes CASSLVRADLMNTE. The whole CDR3 is CASSLVRADLMNTEAFF.

There are many counts of this clone. The read terminates 3 residues ahead of where the CDR3 ends, so the germline J gene completes it. This sequence joins TRBV7-3 and TRBJ2-2; 9 bases are a match to TRBD2. Germline V CDR1 and CDR2: SGHTA, FQGTGA. The CDR3 is 16 amino acids. V was pared by 3 bases and J by 6 bases, with 8 bases of the junction left unmatched. CDR3 bases read: TGTGCCAGCAGCTTTGAAGCGGGGGGCCCACCCGGGGAG. It codes for CASSFEAGGPPGE. The entire CDR3 is CASSFEAGGPPGELFF.

This clone was counted many times. The CDR3 extends 3 residues past the end of the read, so its final part is completed from the germline J gene. The V call is TRBV6-1, the J call TRBJ2-7, with 9 bases aligning to TRBD1. The CDR3 runs 16 residues. The germline gives CDR1 MNHNS, CDR2 SASEGT. J was trimmed by 3 bases and V by 1 base; bases with no gene match: 7. Here the CDR3 reads CASSEEGGQGNYEQYF. The CDR3 bases that were read are TGTGCCAGCAGTGAAGAGGGAGGACAGGGGAACTACGAG.

This clone was recorded many times. The read terminates 3 residues ahead of where the CDR3 ends, so the germline J gene completes it. V and J are TRBV19 and TRBJ1-2; no reliable D call. The CDR3 has 16 amino acids. CDR1 LNHDA and CDR2 SQIVND come from the germline V gene (reference sequence). V lost 4 bases to trimming and J lost 4 bases, with 19 bases between them. The CDR3: CASSTFGEGGGYGYTF. The CDR3 DNA, read in part, is TGTGCCAGTAGTACCTTCGGGGAGGGTGGTGGCTATGGC.

This clone occurred a few times. Read sequence stops 3 residues before the CDR3 end, and the germline J gene provides the missing end. The V call is TRBV7-9, the J call TRBJ1-1, with D perhaps matching TRBD1 (6 bases). The germline gives CDR1 SEHNR, CDR2 FQNEAQ (reference sequence). The CDR3 consists of 13 residues. CDR3 sequence: CASSLARDREAFF. The covered CDR3 bases are TGTGCCAGCAGCTTAGCCCGAGACAGGGAA.

This clone was recorded many times. With the read ending 3 residues before the CDR3 end, the germline J gene is used to fill in that end. The chain links TRBV18 to TRBJ2-5, with no clear D. The CDR3 covers 14 residues. Trimming removed 2 bases from V and 2 bases from J, with 9 bases in between. The germline V gene has CDR1 KGHSH and CDR2 LQKENI. The CDR3 loop reads CASSPNAVQETQYF. The CDR3 bases that were read are TGTGCCAGCTCACCAAATGCGGTACAAGAGACC.

In its sample, this clone was seen many times. Read sequence stops 3 residues before the CDR3 end, and the germline J gene provides the missing end. V is TRBV30 and J is TRBJ2-3, with D unclear. The germline gives CDR1 GTSNPN, CDR2 SVGIG (reference sequence). This CDR3 contains 11 residues. The CDR3 sequence is CAWSVQETQYF. CDR3 DNA (partial): TGTGCCTGGAGTGTACAAGAGACG.

There are many counts of this clone. The read gets to within 3 residues of the CDR3 end, and the germline J gene fills in the rest. The J gene is TRBJ2-1, the V gene TRBV28, with 9 bases matching TRBD2. The CDR3 loop spans 14 amino acids. V was pared by 7 bases and J by 7 bases, with 8 bases of the junction left unmatched. Germline assignment: CDR1 MDHEN and CDR2 SYDVKM. CDR3 DNA, as far as it was read: TGTGCCAGCACTCGCACTAGCGGGCAGAATGAG. Protein sequence: CASTRTSGQNE. The full CDR3 protein reads CASTRTSGQNEQFF. The full variable domain, with the rest looked up from reference TRBV28 and TRBJ2-1, is DVKVTQSSRYLVKRTGEKVFLECVQDMDHENMFWYRQDPGLGLRLIYFSYDVKMKEKGDIPEGYSVSREKKERFSLILESASTNQTSMYLCASTRTSGQNEQFFGPGTRLTVL.

The table lists this clone with a few counts. The CDR3 loop reads CASSFYAGGLNEQFF. Partial CDR3 DNA: TGCGCCAGCAGCTTTTATGCGGGGGGCTTGAATGAG. The chain has TRBV5-1 and TRBJ2-1; 8 bases line up with TRBD2. Sequencing ends 3 residues short of the CDR3 end; the germline J gene provides the rest. The CDR3 is 15 amino acids. The ends lost 2 bases at V and 7 bases at J; junction bases unmatched: 8. Per germline, CDR1 SGHRS and CDR2 YFSETQ.

There are many counts of this clone. Read data end 3 residues before the CDR3 end; the end is taken from the germline J gene. The chain recombines TRBV7-3 with TRBJ2-7; D perhaps matches TRBD1 (6 bases). The CDR3 runs to 14 residues. Deletions cut 2 bases from V and 2 bases from J, with 10 bases between. From germline, CDR1 is SGHTA and CDR2 FQGTGA. CDR3 DNA, as far as it was read: TGTGCCAGCAGCTTAGGGCCAGGGGCCTACGAG. Translating it yields CASSLGPGAYE. The full CDR3 sequence reads CASSLGPGAYEQYF. Based on the CDR3 plus reference TRBV7-3 and TRBJ2-7, the full variable domain is GAGVSQTPSNKVTEKGKYVELRCDPISGHTALYWYRQSLGQGPEFLIYFQGTGAADDSGLPNDRFFAVRPEGSVSTLKIQRTERGDSAVYLCASSLGPGAYEQYFGPGTRLTVT.

With respect to this clone: Read coverage stops 3 residues before the CDR3 terminus; the germline J gene supplies the remainder. The V call is TRBV7-9, the J call TRBJ2-3, with 7 bases identical to TRBD2. V dropped 0 bases and J dropped 6; count of bases not matched to a gene: 3. CDR3 length: 14 amino acids. Germline lookup yields CDR1 SEHNR and CDR2 FQNEAQ (reference sequence). CDR3 DNA, as far as it was read: TGTGCCAGCAGCTTAGCGGGAGGGGCGGATACG. Its translation is CASSLAGGADT. The whole CDR3 protein is CASSLAGGADTQYF. Variable domain in full (rest from reference TRBV7-9 and TRBJ2-3): DTGVSQNPRHKITKRGQNVTFRCDPISEHNRLYWYRQTLGQGPEFLTYFQNEAQLEKSRLLSDRFSAERPKGSFSTLEIQRTEQGDSAMYLCASSLAGGADTQYFGPGTRLTVL.

This clone occurred many times. The sequenced fragment ends 3 residues before the CDR3 boundary, so the rest is inferred from the germline J gene. This sequence joins TRBV18 and TRBJ2-7, with 10 bases identical to TRBD1. After removal of 1 base from V and 6 bases from J, the junction contained 6 bases not matched to a gene. The CDR3 has 15 amino acids. The germline gives CDR1 KGHSH, CDR2 LQKENI. The sequenced part of the CDR3 DNA is TGTGCCAGCTCACCACTTAGACAGGGGGCTGGCGAG. Residues: CASSPLRQGAGE. From start to end, the CDR3 is CASSPLRQGAGEQYF.

At least ten counts were recorded for this clone. The read halts 3 residues ahead of the CDR3 end, with the missing end drawn from the germline J gene. V is TRBV2 and J is TRBJ2-3, with 9 bases matching TRBD2. From germline, CDR1 is SNHLY and CDR2 FYNNEI. The CDR3 sequence is 16 residues long. The V segment lost 8 bases and the J segment 4 bases; nucleotides outside the gene matches: 13. The CDR3 region is CASSRLGSGRPDTQYF. CDR3 bases read: TGTGCCAGCTCACGACTAGGTAGCGGGAGACCAGATACG.

This clone has at least ten counts. The read finishes 3 residues shy of the CDR3 end, and the germline J gene is used to complete it. The genes are TRBV13 and TRBJ1-6, with a possible D match to TRBD1 (5 bases). V was clipped by 5 bases and J by 9 bases, with 17 bases between them. CDR1 and CDR2 from the germline V gene are PRHDT and FYEKMQ (reference sequence). This CDR3 has 15 amino acids. Incomplete CDR3 DNA: TGTGCCAGCAGCCGATTGGCGGGGGAAGGTTCACCC. Amino acid sequence: CASSRLAGEGSP. The full CDR3 reads CASSRLAGEGSPLHF. The variable domain in full, completed from reference TRBV13 and TRBJ1-6, reads AAGVIQSPRHLIKEKRETATLKCYPIPRHDTVYWYQQGPGQDPQFLISFYEKMQSDKGSIPDRFSAQQFSDYHSELNMSSLELGDSALYFCASSRLAGEGSPLHFGNGTRLTVT.

This clone was detected a few times. The CDR3 is cut off 3 residues early in the read; its end comes from the germline J gene. V is TRBV19 and J is TRBJ1-3; D is possibly TRBD1 (6 bases). The CDR3 runs to 16 residues. The germline V gene has CDR1 LNHDA and CDR2 SQIVND (reference sequence). V lost 3 bases and J lost 4, with 16 bases in between. The CDR3 DNA, read in part, is TGTGCCAGTAGTATCGTCCCAGGGGCGACAGGAAACACC. Protein: CASSIVPGATGNT. The whole CDR3 protein reads CASSIVPGATGNTIYF.

This clone has a count of ten or more. Coverage ceases 3 residues before the CDR3 finishes, and the germline J gene fills in the end. The chain combines TRBV30 with TRBJ2-3, with D possibly matching TRBD1 (5 bases). Germline V lookup: CDR1 GTSNPN, CDR2 SVGIG (reference sequence). This CDR3 is 15 amino acids long. Trimming cost V 0 bases and J 3 bases, with 13 bases left between them. Partial CDR3 DNA: TGTGCCTGGAGTGTATTGGACACCTCGACAGATACG. This codes for CAWSVLDTSTDT. The CDR3 reads in full as CAWSVLDTSTDTQYF.

This clone has ten or more counts. The DNA ends 3 residues before the CDR3 does, and the rest of the CDR3 is filled in from the germline J gene. The chain uses TRBV7-9 and TRBJ1-2; 9 nucleotides align to TRBD1. The CDR3 sequence is 14 residues long. In germline, CDR1 is SEHNR, CDR2 FQNEAQ (reference sequence). The CDR3 DNA, read in part, is TGTGCCAGCAGCCTACATACAGGGGGCTGGAGC. This translates into CASSLHTGGWS. The CDR3, in full, reads CASSLHTGGWSYTF.

This clone was seen more than once but under ten times. The read ends 3 residues early relative to the CDR3; the germline J gene fills the gap. The chain employs TRBV18 and TRBJ1-1; D is possibly TRBD1 (6 bases). The germline gives CDR1 KGHSH, CDR2 LQKENI. This CDR3 is built from 14 residues. Trimming took off 1 base at V and 4 bases at J, with 10 bases between the two ends. CDR3 residues: CASSPLDRRTEAFF. The DNA read from the CDR3 is TGTGCCAGCTCACCACTAGACAGGCGCACTGAA.

This clone came up many times. The read stops 3 residues short of the end of the CDR3; the missing end is completed from the germline J gene. V is TRBV29-1 and J is TRBJ1-1, with 7 bases identical to TRBD1. This CDR3 has 14 residues. The germline gives CDR1 SQVTM, CDR2 ANQGSEA. V shed 8 bases, J shed 0 bases, and the junction held 9 bases outside the gene matches. The CDR3: CSHKEGAMNTEAFF. The part of the CDR3 DNA that was read is TGCAGCCATAAGGAGGGGGCGATGAACACTGAA.

This clone was seen a few times. The CDR3 DNA, read in part, is TGTGCCAGTAGTGCCGGACTCTCGTACGAG. Translation gives CASSAGLSYE. The CDR3 in full is CASSAGLSYEQYF. The chain has TRBV19 and TRBJ2-7; the D gene is possibly TRBD2 (5 bases). The read halts 3 residues ahead of the CDR3 end, with the missing end drawn from the germline J gene. Germline V gene sequence: CDR1 LNHDA, CDR2 SQIVND (reference sequence). Trimming left V 5 bases short and J 4 bases short, with 12 bases between. The CDR3 runs to 13 residues. Full variable domain (missing parts from reference TRBV19 and TRBJ2-7): DGGITQSPKYLFRKEGQNVTLSCEQNLNHDAMYWYRQDPGQGLRLIYYSQIVNDFQKGDIAEGYSVSREKKESFPLTVTSAQKNPTAFYLCASSAGLSYEQYFGPGTRLTVT.

This clone was picked up many times. The CDR3 sequence is CAWMRDNEQFF. The DNA read from the CDR3 is TGTGCCTGGATGCGGGACAATGAG. The chain recombines TRBV30 with TRBJ2-1, with D perhaps matching TRBD2 (5 bases). The read terminates 3 residues ahead of where the CDR3 ends, so the germline J gene completes it. Between the trimmed V and J ends, which lost 4 bases and 5 bases, there was a span of 6 bases. The CDR3 length is 11 residues. Germline CDR1 is GTSNPN and CDR2 is SVGIG (reference sequence).

At least ten counts were recorded for this clone. The CDR3 is CASNLWYGADTQYF. CDR3 bases read: TGTGCCAGTAACCTTTGGTACGGGGCAGATACG. The chain has TRBV19 and TRBJ2-3; D is perhaps TRBD2 (5 bases). The missing CDR3 end, 3 residues past where the read stops, is filled in from the germline J gene. This CDR3 has 14 amino acids. From germline, CDR1 is LNHDA and CDR2 SQIVND (reference sequence). Trimming took 7 bases from V and 4 from J, leaving 15 bases between them. Using reference TRBV19 and TRBJ2-3 for the parts outside the CDR3, the full variable domain is DGGITQSPKYLFRKEGQNVTLSCEQNLNHDAMYWYRQDPGQGLRLIYYSQIVNDFQKGDIAEGYSVSREKKESFPLTVTSAQKNPTAFYLCASNLWYGADTQYFGPGTRLTVL.

This clone was counted many times. The read comes to an end 3 residues before the CDR3 does, leaving the germline J gene to fill in the end. V gene TRBV18 combines with J gene TRBJ2-3, with a weak D call TRBD1 (6 bases). Trimming took off 3 bases at V and 5 bases at J, with 12 bases between the two ends. CDR3 length: 14 amino acids. Germline CDR1 reads KGHSH; CDR2 reads LQKENI. The CDR3 reads CASSPLGGQDTQYF. Incomplete CDR3 DNA: TGTGCCAGCTCACCCCTAGGGGGACAAGATACG.

Concerning this clone: The observed sequence ends 3 residues before the CDR3 terminus, with the missing tail filled in from the germline J gene. This chain links TRBV10-2 with TRBJ2-7; 12 nucleotides agree with TRBD1. V lost 6 bases, J lost 4 bases, and 16 bases stayed unmatched. Germline V gene data show CDR1 as WSHSY and CDR2 as SAAADI. This CDR3 region has 18 residues. The CDR3 spells CASRGHLTPGQGAYEQYF. Partial CDR3 DNA: TGCGCCAGCAGGGGACACCTTACTCCGGGACAGGGGGCTTACGAG.

This clone has just a few counts. The read finishes 3 residues shy of the CDR3 end, and the germline J gene is used to complete it. This chain uses TRBV19 with TRBJ2-7; the match to TRBD2 covers 9 bases. This CDR3 is built from 15 residues. The germline CDR1 and CDR2 sequences are LNHDA and SQIVND (reference sequence). The J segment lost 5 bases and the V segment lost 8 bases, leaving 13 bases of the junction unmatched. CDR3 protein: CASASAGGPSDEQYF. The CDR3 DNA, read in part, is TGTGCCAGTGCGTCGGCGGGAGGGCCCAGTGACGAG.

In this sample, this clone turned up many times. Coverage ceases 3 residues before the CDR3 finishes, and the germline J gene fills in the end. This chain uses TRBV5-1 with TRBJ2-1; D perhaps matches TRBD1 (6 bases). Trimming took 4 bases from V and 2 from J, leaving 13 bases between them. CDR1 and CDR2 (germline): SGHRS, YFSETQ. CDR3 length: 15 amino acids. CDR3 in amino acids: CASSLSQGTYNEQFF. Incomplete CDR3 DNA: TGCGCCAGCAGCCTGTCACAGGGAACCTACAATGAG.

This clone has just a few counts. The CDR3 goes on 3 residues after the read ends, and that part is filled in from the germline J gene. This chain joins TRBV18 and TRBJ2-2, with 7 bases lining up with TRBD1. This CDR3 is built from 15 residues. The germline V gene encodes CDR1 KGHSH and CDR2 LQKENI. The CDR3 protein is CASSPLGQEDEKLFF. The sequenced part of the CDR3 DNA is TGTGCCAGCTCACCTTTAGGACAGGAGGATGAAAAG. Full variable domain (remainder filled in from reference TRBV18 and TRBJ2-2): NAGVMQNPRHLVRRRGQEARLRCSPMKGHSHVYWYRQLPEEGLKFMVYLQKENIIDESGMPKERFSAEFPKEGPSILRIQQVVRGDSAAYFCASSPLGQEDEKLFFGEGSRLTVL.

This clone appeared many times. Read data end 3 residues before the CDR3 end; the end is taken from the germline J gene. The chain recombines TRBV19 with TRBJ2-7, with TRBD1 matching over 10 bases. Trimming at V came to 5 bases and at J to 0 bases, leaving 13 bases not matched to a gene. Per germline, CDR1 LNHDA and CDR2 SQIVND (reference sequence). CDR3 length: 18 amino acids. CDR3: CASSSQGRRDRGSYEQYF. The sequenced part of the CDR3 DNA is TGTGCCAGTAGTTCTCAGGGACGCCGGGACAGGGGCTCCTACGAG.